The 8 T cell receptor beta chains below were found in one sample sequenced in a study of T-cell reconstitution after alpha-beta-depleted transplantation in children. Unique molecular identifiers were built into the TCRbeta library. TCRdb called the PCR reads again in MiXCR, with one record for every CDR3 protein. Altogether 190,000 or so distinct CDR3 sequences are present, less than 8% being singletons, with the ten largest covering roughly 3%. This sample comprised PBMCs from the stem cell graft donor, obtained from the stem cell graft. These receptors were taken from a human donor who donated a stem cell graft to a child with Wiskott-Aldrich syndrome.

V gene TRBV6-5 combines with J gene TRBJ1-6; 9 nucleotides match TRBD1. Germline V gene sequence: CDR1 MNHEY, CDR2 SVGAGI. This CDR3 comprises 18 residues. The V gene end was trimmed by 0 bases and the J gene end by 7 bases; junction bases not matched to a gene: 10. This CDR3 is CASSYSGLVGQGNSPLHF. The CDR3 DNA reads as TGTGCCAGCAGTTACTCCGGATTAGTTGGACAGGGGAATTCACCCCTCCACTTT.

This clonotype showed up many times. The rearrangement joins TRBV12-3 or TRBV12-4 to TRBJ2-5, with a possible D match to TRBD2 (6 bases). V was trimmed by 3 bases and J by 3 bases, leaving 20 bases between them. The CDR3 is 17 residues long. The CDR3 DNA reads as TGTGCCAGCAGTTTGTGGAGGGCTTTATCCCCAAAAGAGACCCAGTACTTC. Amino acid sequence: CASSLWRALSPKETQYF.

This clonotype has at least ten counts. In nucleotides, the CDR3 is TGTGCCAGCAGCCCTAACGCGGGAGGGAAAAACATTCAGTACTTC. Protein product: CASSPNAGGKNIQYF. V gene TRBV5-6 combines with J gene TRBJ2-4; 9 nucleotides agree with TRBD2. V was pared by 4 bases and J by 4 bases, with 6 bases of the junction left unmatched. Germline CDR1 SGHDT, CDR2 YYEEEE. This CDR3 region has 15 residues.

This clonotype came up many times. The V call is TRBV6-5, the J call TRBJ2-3, with 10 nucleotides matching TRBD2. CDR1 is MNHEY, CDR2 SVGAGI, per germline. Losses at the gene ends were 5 bases for V and 5 bases for J; bases not matched to a gene: 10. This CDR3 region has 16 residues. The CDR3 reads CASSTTGLAPRDTQYF. CDR3 coding DNA: TGTGCCAGCAGTACTACGGGACTAGCGCCCCGAGATACGCAGTATTTT.

This clonotype was counted at least ten times. The chain links TRBV20-1 to TRBJ1-1; D is perhaps TRBD1 (5 bases). The germline V gene has CDR1 DFQATT and CDR2 SNEGSKA (reference sequence). The germline V and J ends were trimmed by 6 bases and 7 bases, with 12 bases remaining between them. This CDR3 contains 11 residues. CDR3 protein: CSATGAHEAFF. The CDR3 nucleotides read TGCAGTGCAACAGGAGCCCATGAAGCTTTCTTT.

At least ten counts were recorded for this clonotype. This rearrangement joins TRBV28 to TRBJ1-6; D may be TRBD1 (6 bases). The V gene's germline CDR1 is MDHEN and CDR2 SYDVKM. The ends were cut back, 4 bases at V and 3 bases at J, with 13 bases in the middle. The CDR3 extends over 16 amino acids. The CDR3 is CASSSRRDNYNSPLHF. In nucleotides, the CDR3 is TGTGCCAGCAGTTCCCGCCGGGACAACTATAATTCACCCCTCCACTTT.

The table lists this clonotype with many counts. The chain is built from TRBV6-5 and TRBJ2-7; D ambiguous. V was shortened by 3 bases and J by 1 base, with 10 bases between the two germline ends. This CDR3 spans 14 amino acids. Germline values: CDR1 MNHEY, CDR2 SVGAGI. The DNA for the CDR3 is TGTGCCAGCAGTTATCGGCACCTGTCCTACGAGCAGTACTTC. Its translation: CASSYRHLSYEQYF.

Ten or more counts support this clonotype. The rearrangement joins TRBV10-3 to TRBJ1-3, with 12 bases fitting TRBD1. The V and J ends lost 4 bases and 1 base, in that order; junction bases with no gene match: 2. This CDR3 has 16 residues. The germline gives CDR1 ENHRY, CDR2 SYGVKD. The CDR3 sequence is CAISGDRGLSGNTIYF. The CDR3 nucleotides are TGTGCCATCAGTGGGGACAGGGGGCTGTCTGGAAACACCATATATTTT.